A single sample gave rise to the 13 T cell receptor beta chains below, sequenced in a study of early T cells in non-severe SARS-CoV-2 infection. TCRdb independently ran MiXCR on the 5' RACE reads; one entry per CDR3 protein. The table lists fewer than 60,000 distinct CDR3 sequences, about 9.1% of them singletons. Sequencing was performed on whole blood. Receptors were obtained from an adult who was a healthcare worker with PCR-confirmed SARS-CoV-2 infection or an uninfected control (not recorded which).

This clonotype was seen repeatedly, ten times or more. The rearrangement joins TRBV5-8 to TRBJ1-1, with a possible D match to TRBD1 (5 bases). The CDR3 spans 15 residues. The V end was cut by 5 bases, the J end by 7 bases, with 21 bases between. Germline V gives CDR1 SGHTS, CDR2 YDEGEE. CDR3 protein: CASSSRQIIADEAFF. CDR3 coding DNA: TGTGCCAGCAGTTCGAGACAGATAATCGCGGATGAAGCTTTCTTT.

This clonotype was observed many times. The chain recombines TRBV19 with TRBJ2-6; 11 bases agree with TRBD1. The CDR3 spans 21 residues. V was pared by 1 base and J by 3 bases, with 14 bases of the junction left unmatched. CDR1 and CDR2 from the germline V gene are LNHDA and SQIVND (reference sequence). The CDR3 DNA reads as TGTGCCAGTAGTATAGCCCTGGACAGGGGGCCATTCTGGGGTGGGGCCAACGTCCTGACTTTC. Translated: CASSIALDRGPFWGGANVLTF.

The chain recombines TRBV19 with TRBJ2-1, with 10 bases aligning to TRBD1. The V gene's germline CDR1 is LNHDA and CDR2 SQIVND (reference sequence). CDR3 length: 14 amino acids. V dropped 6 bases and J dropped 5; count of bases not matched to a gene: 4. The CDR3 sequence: CASSGTGAHNEQFF. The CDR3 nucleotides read TGTGCCAGTAGCGGGACAGGGGCTCACAATGAGCAGTTCTTC.

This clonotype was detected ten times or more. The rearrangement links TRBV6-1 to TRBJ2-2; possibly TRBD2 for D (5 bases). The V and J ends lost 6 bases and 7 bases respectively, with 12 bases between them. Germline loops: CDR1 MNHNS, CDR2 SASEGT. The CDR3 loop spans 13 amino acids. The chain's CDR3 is CASRGFEGGELFF. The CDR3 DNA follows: TGTGCCAGCAGGGGGTTTGAGGGCGGGGAGCTGTTTTTT.

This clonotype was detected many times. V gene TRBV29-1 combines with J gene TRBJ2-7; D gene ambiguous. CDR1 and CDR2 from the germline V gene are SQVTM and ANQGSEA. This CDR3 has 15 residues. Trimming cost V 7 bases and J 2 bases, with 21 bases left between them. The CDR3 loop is CSAPAKTSEAYEQYF. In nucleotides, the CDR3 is TGCAGCGCCCCGGCCAAGACATCGGAAGCCTACGAGCAGTACTTC.

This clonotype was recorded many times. Here the CDR3 reads CSAPGTANTEAFF. CDR3 nucleotides: TGCAGCGCGCCCGGGACAGCGAACACTGAAGCTTTCTTT. V gene TRBV29-1 combines with J gene TRBJ1-1, with 7 bases identical to TRBD1. Germline V gene data show CDR1 as SQVTM and CDR2 as ANQGSEA. The CDR3 has 13 amino acids. The ends lost 7 bases at V and 1 base at J; junction bases unmatched: 6.

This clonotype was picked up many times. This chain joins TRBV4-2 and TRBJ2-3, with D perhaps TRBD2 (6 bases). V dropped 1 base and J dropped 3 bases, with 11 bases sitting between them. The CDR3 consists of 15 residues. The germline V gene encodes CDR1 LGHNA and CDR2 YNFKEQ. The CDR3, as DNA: TGTGCCAGCAGCCAAGGTCAGGGAGGAACAGATACGCAGTATTTT. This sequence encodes CASSQGQGGTDTQYF.

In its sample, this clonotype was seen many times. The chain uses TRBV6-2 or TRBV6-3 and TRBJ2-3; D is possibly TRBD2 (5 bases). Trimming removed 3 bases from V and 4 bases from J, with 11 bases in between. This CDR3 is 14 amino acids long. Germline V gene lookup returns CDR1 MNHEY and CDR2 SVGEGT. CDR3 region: CASSYYPDSDTQYF. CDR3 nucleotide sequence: TGTGCCAGCAGTTATTACCCGGACTCAGATACGCAGTATTTT.

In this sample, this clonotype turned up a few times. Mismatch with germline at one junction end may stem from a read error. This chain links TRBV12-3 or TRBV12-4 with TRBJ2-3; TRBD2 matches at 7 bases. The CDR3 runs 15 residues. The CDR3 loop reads CANSFRSGSTDTQYF. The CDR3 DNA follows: TGTGCCAACAGTTTTCGTAGCGGGAGCACAGATACGCAGTATTTT.

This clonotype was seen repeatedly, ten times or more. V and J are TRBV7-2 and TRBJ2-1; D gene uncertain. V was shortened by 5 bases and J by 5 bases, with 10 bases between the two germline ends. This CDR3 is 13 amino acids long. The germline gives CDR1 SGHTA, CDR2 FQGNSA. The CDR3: CASSRYINNEQFF. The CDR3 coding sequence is TGTGCCAGCAGCCGTTACATCAACAATGAGCAGTTCTTC.

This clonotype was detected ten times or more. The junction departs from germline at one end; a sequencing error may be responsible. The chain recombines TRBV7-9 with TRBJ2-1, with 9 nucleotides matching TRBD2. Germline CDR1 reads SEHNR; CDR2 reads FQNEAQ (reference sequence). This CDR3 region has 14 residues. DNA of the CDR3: TGTGCCAGCAGCCCGAGCGTCTCCGGGACTAGCATCGTCTTC. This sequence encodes CASSPSVSGTSIVF.

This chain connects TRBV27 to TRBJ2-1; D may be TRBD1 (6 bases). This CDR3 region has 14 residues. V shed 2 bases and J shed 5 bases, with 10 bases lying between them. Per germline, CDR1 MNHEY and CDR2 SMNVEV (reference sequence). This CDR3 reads CASSLTRGDNEQFF. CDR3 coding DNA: TGTGCCAGCAGTTTAACCAGGGGCGACAATGAGCAGTTCTTC.

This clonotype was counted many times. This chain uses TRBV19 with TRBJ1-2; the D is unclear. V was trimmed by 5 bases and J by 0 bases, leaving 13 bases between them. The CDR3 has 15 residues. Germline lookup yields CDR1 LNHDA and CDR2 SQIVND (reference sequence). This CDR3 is CASSAQYGPNYGYTF. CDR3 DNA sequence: TGTGCCAGTAGTGCTCAATACGGACCTAACTATGGCTACACCTTC.